Included here is one T cell receptor (beta chain) sequence, with context. This clonotype appeared many times. It has no known antigen specificity. No much larger clonotype is one base removed from it; base qualities were not supplied. The CDR3, cysteine through phenylalanine, is 13 amino acids long. This entry keeps only the CDR3 DNA: 39 bases, framed from base 1. V is clipped by 3 bases and J by 0 bases, and the sequence between their germline boundaries is 6 bases long. The healthy controls were volunteers from blood banks in Maryland, USA. For unsorted PBMC libraries, 2 million PBMCs were used after storage in RNAlater at -80 degrees C until RNA extraction. Peripheral blood was subjected to Ficoll-Hypaque density gradient centrifugation to isolate PBMCs, which were then cryopreserved in liquid nitrogen. This entry comes from a study of neurological immune-mediated disorders (dated by TCRdb to about 2019). For the study in its entirety: Peripheral blood TCR-beta repertoires from HTLV-I-associated myelopathy (HAM/TSP) patients, multiple sclerosis patients and healthy controls were compared by UMI-based sequencing. Longitudinal samples, technical triplicates and paired sorted CD4+ and CD8+ T-cell subsets, alongside PBMC samples, were included among the roughly 96 TCR-beta libraries. The cohort included approximately 70 subjects: about 15 with HAM/TSP, around 35 with multiple sclerosis, and approximately 20 healthy controls.

cDNA synthesis used template-switch 5'RACE with a primer carrying a 10-nucleotide random unique molecular identifier tagging each TCR transcript. Every sequencing run yielded over 160 million TCR-beta sequences covering 15-18 subjects. The RNeasy kit was used to extract total RNA. Using the KAPA Real-time Library Amplification kit, TCR-beta VDJ regions were amplified with primers for the TCR constant region and the 5'RACE anchor. A first PCR added sample indexes and Illumina adaptors, after which a second PCR increased the library yield. The roughly 650 bp TCR product was size-selected on a 2% E-gel SizeSelection system after Ampure bead purification. Before pooling, library quality was checked on a Bioanalyzer, concentration was measured with Qubit, and libraries were quantified with the Kapa Library Quantification kit. Paired-end 2 x 150 bp sequencing of the libraries was performed on an Illumina HiSeq 2500. To increase sequence diversity, about 23-30% phiX was spiked into each library pool. Concerning the study's data processing: The quality-filtered reads were processed with the UMI-based MiGEC pipeline, whose error correction step removed more than 75% of the raw TCR sequences. IMGT germline references were used for alignment of VDJ genes, and clonotypes were defined by a unique CDR3 amino acid sequence together with V-J genes. VDJtools evaluated clonal expansion, Shannon diversity and CDR3 relatedness (CalcPairwiseDistances, ClusterSamples); CLCbio workbench built phylogenetic trees. Using coefficient-of-variation modelling across technical triplicates, the study counted a clone as expanded if it had at least 8 unique UMIs. TCRdb handled the public reads itself, with Q25 trimming in fastp and clone calling in MiXCR, and kept productive beta chains. Each CDR3 protein gets just one entry, which takes the most common genes and DNA from the rows behind it. The V and J calls follow TCRdb's processing rather than the paper's. For this sample the table gives tens of thousands of distinct CDR3 sequences, of which approximately 14% were detected only once. The ten biggest clones cover under 7% of the sample.

The paper as a whole reports these results and caveats: TCR clonal expansion was highest in HAM/TSP patients and lowest in MS patients, with MS patients falling below even healthy controls. No identical CDR3 amino acid sequences were shared among expanded clones across subjects, suggesting private TCR-beta repertoires in all groups.

The sequence joins TRBV12-3 or TRBV12-4 to TRBJ2-7; possibly the D gene is TRBD1, per 5 matching bases. Sample: PBMCs. This receptor was identified in a woman between 45 and 65 years old in good health. The DNA sequence is as follows: TGTGCCAGCAGTTTGGGGCACTCCTACGAGCAGTACTTC. This yields the protein CASSLGHSYEQYF.